This passage covers 29 T cell receptor beta chains from one sample sequenced in a study of cytomegalovirus exposure and HLA in healthy donors. PCR involved 60 Vbeta and 13 Jbeta primers. The protocol was immunoSEQ multiplex PCR, while the TCRdb copy is restricted to in-frame clones and leaves out a portion. The table records more than 150,000 clones, about three quarters of them present only once. What was sequenced was PBMCs. Every receptor here comes from a woman in her 40s in good health and CMV-seropositive.

The chain joins TRBV5-6 to TRBJ2-2; no definite D call. V dropped 4 bases and J dropped 1 base, with 8 bases sitting between them. In germline, CDR1 is SGHDT, CDR2 YYEEEE. The CDR3 contains 14 residues. The chain's CDR3 is CASSPQWNTGELFF. The CDR3 coding sequence is TGTGCCAGCAGCCCTCAGTGGAACACCGGGGAGCTGTTTTTT.

V gene TRBV2 combines with J gene TRBJ2-3; D not certain. This CDR3 is built from 12 residues. Trimming removed 7 bases at V and 8 bases at J, with 13 bases between. CDR1 is SNHLY and CDR2 is FYNNEI in the germline V gene. Written as DNA, the CDR3 is TGTGCCAGCACCATACGCGGTAGTACGCAGTATTTT. Translation gives CASTIRGSTQYF.

The chain combines TRBV19 with TRBJ2-2; D unclear. Germline loops: CDR1 LNHDA, CDR2 SQIVND (reference sequence). The CDR3 is made up of 13 amino acids. The V gene lost 7 bases and the J gene lost 1 base, with 7 bases spanning the gap. The CDR3 sequence: CASIEVNTGELFF. The DNA of the CDR3 is TGTGCCAGTATCGAGGTGAACACCGGGGAGCTGTTTTTT.

The chain is built from TRBV7-8 and TRBJ2-1, with D possibly matching TRBD1 (5 bases). The V gene lost 3 bases and the J gene lost 0 bases, with 6 bases spanning the gap. Per germline, CDR1 SGHVS and CDR2 FQNEAQ. The CDR3 contains 14 residues. In DNA, the CDR3 is TGTGCCAGCAGCTTTAGGGGCTCCTACAATGAGCAGTTCTTC. It is translated as CASSFRGSYNEQFF. Full variable domain (outside the CDR3, taken from reference TRBV7-8 and TRBJ2-1): GAGVSQSPRYKVAKRGQDVALRCDPISGHVSLFWYQQALGQGPEFLTYFQNEAQLDKSGLPSDRFFAERPEGSVSTLKIQRTQQEDSAVYLCASSFRGSYNEQFFGPGTRLTVL.

The chain combines TRBV13 with TRBJ2-1, with TRBD1 matching over 7 bases. CDR3 length: 15 amino acids. Trimming at V came to 5 bases and at J to 3 bases, leaving 7 bases not matched to a gene. The germline CDR1 and CDR2 sequences are PRHDT and FYEKMQ (reference sequence). CDR3 amino acids: CASSTRDRGYNEQFF. The CDR3, as DNA: TGTGCCAGCAGCACCCGGGACAGAGGCTACAATGAGCAGTTCTTC.

The rearrangement links TRBV12-2 to TRBJ2-3; no check of the table's D call, TRBD2, against the DNA was made. TRBV12-2 represents a pseudogene. The CDR3 totals 17 residues. The CDR3 reads CASRLRRGGNSTDTQYF. In DNA, the CDR3 is TGTGCAAGTCGCTTAAGGCGGGGGGGGAATAGCACAGATACGCAGTATTTT.

The J gene is TRBJ1-1, the V gene TRBV11-2; D uncertain. The length of the CDR3 is 17 residues. V lost 7 bases and J lost 3, with 24 bases in between. Germline CDR1 reads SGHAT; CDR2 reads FQNNGV. Written as DNA, the CDR3 is TGTGCCAGCACTGGCGGGCCATACGCTAGAGGCTACACTGAAGCTTTCTTT. Its translation: CASTGGPYARGYTEAFF. Full variable domain (rest looked up from reference TRBV11-2 and TRBJ1-1): EAGVAQSPRYKIIEKRQSVAFWCNPISGHATLYWYQQILGQGPKLLIQFQNNGVVDDSQLPKDRFSAERLKGVDSTLKIQPAKLEDSAVYLCASTGGPYARGYTEAFFGQGTRLTVV.

The rearrangement joins TRBV5-8 to TRBJ1-5, with D perhaps TRBD1 (5 bases). The V end lost 0 bases, the J end lost 9 bases, and 13 bases lay between the germline ends. CDR3 size: 14 residues. Germline loops: CDR1 SGHTS, CDR2 YDEGEE. CDR3 nucleotides: TGTGCCAGCAGCTTGGTGCGGGGGTCGGGGCCCCAGCATTTT. Amino acid sequence: CASSLVRGSGPQHF.

The chain couples TRBV18 to TRBJ1-5; D is ambiguous. V gave up 5 bases and J gave up 4 bases, with 18 bases separating them. The CDR3 consists of 16 residues. The germline V gene has CDR1 KGHSH and CDR2 LQKENI. CDR3 protein: CASSSLMVPGNQPQHF. The CDR3 DNA follows: TGTGCCAGCTCATCCCTGATGGTGCCGGGGAATCAGCCCCAGCATTTT. The full variable domain, rest sourced from reference TRBV18 and TRBJ1-5, is NAGVMQNPRHLVRRRGQEARLRCSPMKGHSHVYWYRQLPEEGLKFMVYLQKENIIDESGMPKERFSAEFPKEGPSILRIQQVVRGDSAAYFCASSSLMVPGNQPQHFGDGTRLSIL.

The V and J genes are TRBV7-2 and TRBJ2-1, with D possibly being TRBD1 (5 bases). Germline loops: CDR1 SGHTA, CDR2 FQGNSA. V was clipped by 1 base and J by 6 bases, with 7 bases between them. The CDR3 is made up of 13 amino acids. The CDR3 nucleotides read TGTGCCAGCAGCTTAGGCAGGGTCAATGAGCAGTTCTTC. Translation: CASSLGRVNEQFF. Based on the CDR3 plus reference TRBV7-2 and TRBJ2-1, the full variable domain is GAGVSQSPSNKVTEKGKDVELRCDPISGHTALYWYRQSLGQGLEFLIYFQGNSAPDKSGLPSDRFSAERTGGSVSTLTIQRTQQEDSAVYLCASSLGRVNEQFFGPGTRLTVL.

This clone was counted a single time. Here the CDR3 reads CASSLFPRQIGYTF. CDR3 coding DNA: TGTGCCAGCAGCTTATTCCCCCGACAGATTGGCTACACCTTC. The chain joins TRBV13 to TRBJ1-2, with D perhaps matching TRBD1 (5 bases). Germline V gives CDR1 PRHDT, CDR2 FYEKMQ (reference sequence). The CDR3 has 14 residues. Trimming removed 2 bases at V and 7 bases at J, with 14 bases between.

The table lists this clone with a few counts. The chain recombines TRBV14 with TRBJ1-1, with TRBD1 as a possible D gene (6 bases). Per the germline V gene, CDR1 is SGHDN and CDR2 is FVKESK. The ends were cut back, 4 bases at V and 10 bases at J, with 13 bases in the middle. The CDR3 sequence is 12 residues long. CDR3 region: CASSPSDRRAFF. As DNA, the CDR3 is TGTGCCAGCAGCCCAAGTGACAGGAGAGCTTTCTTT.

V usage is TRBV7-2 and J usage is TRBJ2-7; D may be TRBD1 (6 bases). V lost 5 bases and J 2 bases, leaving 13 bases between the germline ends. This CDR3 spans 14 amino acids. Germline values: CDR1 SGHTA, CDR2 FQGNSA. The chain's CDR3 is CASSIPGQAYEQYF. The CDR3 DNA reads TGTGCCAGCAGCATACCGGGACAAGCCTACGAGCAGTACTTC.

This chain links TRBV30 with TRBJ2-5, with D possibly being TRBD1 (6 bases). The J call is doubtful: the DNA matches TRBJ2-7 better. Germline V CDR1 and CDR2: GTSNPN, SVGIG (reference sequence). The CDR3 contains 13 residues. CDR3 bases: TGTGCCTGGTTAAGGAAGGGGGCCTACGAGCAGTACTTC. Translated: CAWLRKGAYEQYF.

This chain links TRBV19 with TRBJ1-4; D gene ambiguous. Trimming left V 1 base short and J 3 bases short, with 6 bases between. Germline CDR1 and CDR2: LNHDA and SQIVND (reference sequence). The CDR3 spans 14 residues. The CDR3 is CASSIGAPNEKLFF. In DNA, the CDR3 is TGTGCCAGTAGTATAGGGGCTCCTAATGAAAAACTGTTTTTT. Combining the CDR3 with reference TRBV19 and TRBJ1-4 gives the whole variable domain DGGITQSPKYLFRKEGQNVTLSCEQNLNHDAMYWYRQDPGQGLRLIYYSQIVNDFQKGDIAEGYSVSREKKESFPLTVTSAQKNPTAFYLCASSIGAPNEKLFFGSGTQLSVL.

Comments on this clone: The CDR3 does not close with the conserved phenylalanine or tryptophan, likely indicating a read error. It is unclear where the CDR3 begins or ends on the DNA, so no DNA is shown, and the CDR3 is as TCRdb lists it. This chain joins TRBV23-1 and TRBJ2-3; TRBD1, the table's D call, lacks a check against the DNA. TRBV23-1 is treated as an ORF (open reading frame) with a function not yet certain. The CDR3 has 12 amino acids, counting both end residues. The chain's CDR3 is CASSPPQKPRGY.

The CDR3 loop is CASSFLQSGSEKLFF. DNA of the CDR3: TGTGCCAGCAGTTTCCTCCAGAGCGGGAGTGAAAAACTGTTTTTT. V and J are TRBV28 and TRBJ1-4; no clear D gene. The length of the CDR3 is 15 residues. CDR1 is MDHEN and CDR2 is SYDVKM in the germline V gene. Trimming took 3 bases from V and 7 from J, leaving 15 bases between them.

A few counts support this clone. This chain joins TRBV19 and TRBJ1-2; 7 bases fit TRBD1. V lost 6 bases and J lost 4; bases outside the gene matches: 11. The CDR3 runs 15 residues. The germline V gene encodes CDR1 LNHDA and CDR2 SQIVND (reference sequence). The CDR3, as DNA: TGTGCCAGTAGGGCCTCTCAGGGGGGCTTCTATGGCTACACCTTC. Its translation is CASRASQGGFYGYTF.

The chain is built from TRBV18 and TRBJ1-1; maybe TRBD1 (6 bases). Per germline, CDR1 KGHSH and CDR2 LQKENI. The CDR3 is 15 residues long. V was cut by 2 bases and J by 3 bases, with 13 bases left in between. The CDR3 is CASSPATGRDTEAFF. The CDR3 DNA is TGTGCCAGCTCACCAGCTACAGGGAGGGACACTGAAGCTTTCTTT.

The chain is built from TRBV9 and TRBJ1-2, with D possibly matching TRBD1 (5 bases). Germline CDR1 is SGDLS and CDR2 is YYNGEE. This CDR3 comprises 15 residues. With 3 bases removed from V and 8 bases from J, the gap between germline ends came to 20 bases. The CDR3 DNA reads as TGTGCCAGCAGCGGGGGGGTAACCCAAGGGAGCGGCTACACCTTC. Protein: CASSGGVTQGSGYTF.

This clone was recorded a few times. J is TRBJ2-7 and V is TRBV19; 9 positions match TRBD1. Germline CDR1 reads LNHDA; CDR2 reads SQIVND (reference sequence). The junction had 5 bases not matched to a gene; V was cut back by 7 bases and J by 1 base. The CDR3 runs to 14 residues. The CDR3 sequence is CASTPGQGSYEQYF. Written as DNA, the CDR3 is TGTGCCAGTACGCCGGGACAGGGTTCCTACGAGCAGTACTTC.

V and J are TRBV5-1 and TRBJ2-6, with unresolved D. The V end lost 4 bases, the J end lost 1 base, and 3 bases lay between the germline ends. The CDR3 is made up of 13 amino acids. CDR1 is SGHRS and CDR2 is YFSETQ in the germline V gene. CDR3 DNA sequence: TGCGCCAGCAGCCCTTCTGGGGCCAACGTCCTGACTTTC. Amino acids: CASSPSGANVLTF.

The chain uses TRBV12-2 and TRBJ2-5; the table gives TRBD2 as D, unverified against the DNA. TRBV12-2 is a listed pseudogene. The CDR3 contains 16 residues. CDR3 sequence reads: CASRKHPSGGQETQYF. The CDR3 DNA sequence: TGTGCAAGTCGAAAACACCCTAGCGGGGGTCAAGAGACCCAGTACTTC.

J is TRBJ2-1 and V is TRBV6-5; 9 positions match TRBD1. CDR3 size: 15 residues. Germline CDR1 MNHEY, CDR2 SVGAGI. J was trimmed by 6 bases and V by 0 bases; bases with no gene match: 3. The CDR3 coding sequence is TGTGCCAGCAGTTACTCGAGGGACAGGGTCAATGAGCAGTTCTTC. This codes for CASSYSRDRVNEQFF.

This clone appeared once. The rearrangement joins TRBV6-5 to TRBJ1-2; perhaps TRBD1 as D (6 bases). Deletions cut 6 bases from V and 4 bases from J, with 12 bases between. The CDR3 runs to 13 residues. Germline values: CDR1 MNHEY, CDR2 SVGAGI. The chain's CDR3 is CASSPHRVYGYTF. Written as DNA, the CDR3 is TGTGCCAGCAGCCCGCACAGGGTCTATGGCTACACCTTC.

The rearrangement joins TRBV13 to TRBJ1-1; TRBD1 agrees at 7 bases. V shed 4 bases, J shed 7 bases, and the junction held 9 bases outside the gene matches. There are 14 residues in the CDR3. Germline CDR1 is PRHDT and CDR2 is FYEKMQ (reference sequence). The CDR3 reads CASSWDEQGREAFF. For the CDR3, the DNA is TGTGCCAGCAGCTGGGATGAACAGGGGCGTGAAGCTTTCTTT.

This chain uses TRBV27 with TRBJ2-5; 8 bases fit TRBD1. The CDR3 has 13 residues. From germline, CDR1 is MNHEY and CDR2 SMNVEV (reference sequence). J was trimmed by 5 bases and V by 8 bases; bases with no gene match: 7. The CDR3: CASGGTGRETQYF. DNA of the CDR3: TGTGCCAGCGGAGGGACAGGCCGTGAGACCCAGTACTTC.

This clone was seen just once. The chain has TRBV28 and TRBJ1-3, with 7 bases fitting TRBD1. Trimming removed 5 bases from V and 5 bases from J; junction bases left unmatched: 9. Germline CDR1 MDHEN, CDR2 SYDVKM. The CDR3 runs to 15 residues. The CDR3 DNA reads as TGTGCCAGCAGTCCCCGGGCGGGACAGCGAAACACCATATATTTT. Translated, it gives CASSPRAGQRNTIYF.

The genes are TRBV4-3 and TRBJ2-3, with 9 nucleotides matching TRBD2. The V gene's germline CDR1 is LGHNA and CDR2 YSLEER. This CDR3 has 14 residues. The V and J ends lost 8 bases and 1 base, in that order; junction bases with no gene match: 4. The CDR3 DNA sequence: TGCGCCAGCGCAAGCGGGGGGCGCACAGATACGCAGTATTTT. This translates into CASASGGRTDTQYF.